A selection of T cell receptor beta chains follows, all from one sample in a study of blood T cell repertoires in COVID-19. Assay: immunoSEQ multiplex PCR; the TCRdb copy retains only in-frame clones and omits some. The sample records about 400,000 clones, roughly 90% being singletons. Sequenced: PBMCs or T cells enriched from blood (not recorded which). The receptors shown here come from a woman aged 30 to 39 who had recovered from COVID-19. Both conserved end residues are part of each CDR3. Fields, in order: J gene, clone size, CDR3 length, D gene, V gene, CDR3 protein, CDR3 DNA. A D gene is named only where the DNA matches it firmly. Some rows have no size entry. The others give once, few or many, or a class for an expanded clone.

j_gene: TRBJ2-5; abundance: .; len: 13; d_gene: TRBD2; v_gene: TRBV28; CDR3aa: CASSQRGQETQYF; CDR3nt: TGTGCCAGCAGCCAGCGGGGGCAAGAGACCCAGTACTTC
j_gene: TRBJ2-2; abundance: .; len: 14; d_gene: .; v_gene: TRBV30; CDR3aa: CAWSSGPNTGELFF; CDR3nt: TGTGCCTGGAGTTCAGGGCCGAACACCGGGGAGCTGTTTTTT
j_gene: TRBJ2-7; abundance: .; len: 17; d_gene: .; v_gene: TRBV6-1; CDR3aa: CASSEARQAVGFYEQYF; CDR3nt: TGTGCCAGCAGTGAAGCCCGGCAGGCCGTTGGGTTCTACGAGCAGTACTTC
j_gene: TRBJ2-3; abundance: .; len: 15; d_gene: .; v_gene: TRBV7-3; CDR3aa: CASSLRGTDTDTQYF; CDR3nt: TGTGCCAGCAGCTTACGGGGGACAGACACAGATACGCAGTATTTT
j_gene: TRBJ1-1; abundance: .; len: 12; d_gene: .; v_gene: TRBV5-6; CDR3aa: CASRLGNTEAFF; CDR3nt: TGTGCCAGCAGACTAGGGAACACTGAAGCTTTCTTT
j_gene: TRBJ1-2; abundance: few; len: 16; d_gene: .; v_gene: TRBV7-6; CDR3aa: CASSPRGGQVNYGYTF; CDR3nt: TGTGCCAGCAGCCCACGCGGGGGGCAGGTCAACTATGGCTACACCTTC
j_gene: TRBJ2-5; abundance: .; len: 18; d_gene: TRBD2; v_gene: TRBV24-1; CDR3aa: CATSDYPSSGVLQETQYF; CDR3nt: TGTGCCACCAGTGATTACCCATCTAGCGGGGTATTACAAGAGACCCAGTACTTC
j_gene: TRBJ2-5; abundance: .; len: 15; d_gene: .; v_gene: TRBV11-2; CDR3aa: CASSLDSVLQETQYF; CDR3nt: TGTGCCAGCAGCTTAGATTCGGTCCTACAAGAGACCCAGTACTTC
j_gene: TRBJ1-2; abundance: .; len: 13; d_gene: .; v_gene: TRBV7-2; CDR3aa: CASSFWQGYGYTF; CDR3nt: TGTGCCAGCAGCTTTTGGCAGGGGTATGGCTACACCTTC
j_gene: TRBJ2-7; abundance: .; len: 13; d_gene: .; v_gene: TRBV12-3/TRBV12-4; CDR3aa: CASRRHNSYEQYF; CDR3nt: TGTGCCAGCAGGAGACACAACTCCTACGAGCAGTACTTC
j_gene: TRBJ2-4; abundance: .; len: 14; d_gene: .; v_gene: TRBV19; CDR3aa: CASTNSRAKNIQYF; CDR3nt: TGTGCCAGTACAAACAGTAGAGCCAAAAACATTCAGTACTTC
j_gene: TRBJ2-7; abundance: .; len: 12; d_gene: .; v_gene: TRBV12-3/TRBV12-4; CDR3aa: CASGTGTYEQYF; CDR3nt: TGTGCCAGCGGCACAGGGACCTACGAGCAGTACTTC
j_gene: TRBJ2-3; abundance: .; len: 15; d_gene: TRBD1; v_gene: TRBV5-1; CDR3aa: CASSLTGASTDTQYF; CDR3nt: TGCGCCAGCAGCTTAACAGGGGCTAGCACAGATACGCAGTATTTT
j_gene: TRBJ2-2; abundance: .; len: 17; d_gene: TRBD2; v_gene: TRBV29-1; CDR3aa: CSVSGLAGASNTGELFF; CDR3nt: TGCAGCGTTTCGGGACTAGCGGGAGCCTCGAACACCGGGGAGCTGTTTTTT
j_gene: TRBJ1-1; abundance: .; len: 14; d_gene: TRBD1; v_gene: TRBV7-9; CDR3aa: CASSFDRANTEAFF; CDR3nt: TGTGCCAGCAGCTTTGACAGGGCAAACACTGAAGCTTTCTTT
j_gene: TRBJ1-1; abundance: .; len: 14; d_gene: TRBD1; v_gene: TRBV7-9; CDR3aa: CASSFGQANTEAFF; CDR3nt: TGTGCCAGCAGCTTCGGACAGGCGAACACTGAAGCTTTCTTT
j_gene: TRBJ1-6; abundance: .; len: 15; d_gene: TRBD1; v_gene: TRBV4-3; CDR3aa: CASSYLLDTQGGLHF; CDR3nt: TGCGCCAGCAGCTACCTTTTGGACACGCAGGGGGGCCTCCACTTT
j_gene: TRBJ2-6; abundance: .; len: 18; d_gene: TRBD1; v_gene: TRBV11-3; CDR3aa: CASSQAGTAYSGANVLTF; CDR3nt: TGTGCCAGCAGCCAAGCCGGGACAGCTTACTCTGGGGCCAACGTCCTGACTTTC
j_gene: TRBJ2-7; abundance: .; len: 16; d_gene: TRBD2; v_gene: TRBV28; CDR3aa: CASSSVAGVSMYEQYF; CDR3nt: TGTGCCAGCAGTTCCGTAGCGGGAGTTTCTATGTACGAGCAGTACTTC
j_gene: TRBJ1-6; abundance: few; len: 15; d_gene: .; v_gene: TRBV9; CDR3aa: CASSVGSSYNSPLHF; CDR3nt: TGTGCCAGCAGCGTAGGGAGCTCCTATAATTCACCCCTCCACTTT
j_gene: TRBJ2-7; abundance: .; len: 14; d_gene: TRBD1; v_gene: TRBV5-1; CDR3aa: CASGTGQGAYEQYF; CDR3nt: TGCGCCAGCGGGACCGGACAGGGGGCCTACGAGCAGTACTTC
j_gene: TRBJ2-3; abundance: once; len: 14; d_gene: .; v_gene: TRBV14; CDR3aa: CASKRETSTDTQYF; CDR3nt: TGTGCCAGCAAACGGGAGACTAGCACAGATACGCAGTATTTT
j_gene: TRBJ2-5; abundance: .; len: 14; d_gene: .; v_gene: TRBV7-9; CDR3aa: CASSSLVFRETQYF; CDR3nt: TGTGCCAGCAGCTCACTAGTGTTTCGCGAGACCCAGTACTTC
j_gene: TRBJ2-7; abundance: .; len: 12; d_gene: .; v_gene: TRBV5-6; CDR3aa: CASSRETGEQYF; CDR3nt: TGTGCCAGCAGCAGGGAAACGGGAGAGCAGTACTTC